The 29 T cell receptor beta chains listed next were all sequenced from one sample in a study of control samples from healthy donors and cancer patients. Sequencing used immunoSEQ multiplex PCR; TCRdb keeps in-frame clones, though not all of them. This sample has 130,000 or so clones; 80% to 95% occur once, and the top ten carry less than 7%. Sequencing was done on a sample of blood. The origin of the receptors is a man aged 18 to 29 in good health.

The gene calls are TRBV27 and TRBJ2-5; no definite D call. The length of the CDR3 is 14 residues. Germline V lookup: CDR1 MNHEY, CDR2 SMNVEV (reference sequence). Trimming removed 0 bases at V and 1 base at J, with 6 bases between. This CDR3 reads CASSLSTSQETQYF. Here the CDR3 DNA reads TGTGCCAGCAGTTTATCGACCTCCCAAGAGACCCAGTACTTC.

This chain links TRBV28 with TRBJ1-1; D is uncertain. Germline V gene sequence: CDR1 MDHEN, CDR2 SYDVKM. This CDR3 contains 12 residues. The germline V and J ends were trimmed by 2 bases and 4 bases, with 5 bases remaining between them. This chain's CDR3 is CASSLQATEAFF. As DNA, the CDR3 is TGTGCCAGCAGTTTACAGGCCACTGAAGCTTTCTTT.

The rearrangement uses TRBV19 and TRBJ2-5, with 8 bases aligning to TRBD2. CDR1 is LNHDA, CDR2 SQIVND, per germline (reference sequence). CDR3 length: 14 amino acids. The V and J ends lost 6 bases and 4 bases, in that order; junction bases with no gene match: 7. The CDR3 region is CASSLGGGRETQYF. DNA for the CDR3: TGTGCCAGTAGCCTCGGGGGGGGCCGAGAGACCCAGTACTTC.

Note on this clone: The same CDR3 also results from other DNA sequences found in this sample. This sequence joins TRBV7-3 and TRBJ2-2; D is unresolved. Trimming pared 2 bases from V and 4 bases from J, leaving 8 bases between. This CDR3 comprises 14 residues. CDR1 and CDR2 (germline): SGHTA, FQGTGA. The CDR3 here is CASSLGVGTGELFF. The CDR3 bases are TGTGCCAGCAGCTTAGGGGTGGGCACCGGGGAGCTGTTTTTT.

The CDR3 is CASSPNRGVSGNTIYF. DNA of the CDR3: TGTGCCAGCAGCCCCAACAGGGGGGTCTCTGGAAACACCATATATTTT. The rearrangement links TRBV14 to TRBJ1-3; 8 bases fit TRBD1. After removal of 4 bases from V and 0 bases from J, the junction contained 5 bases not matched to a gene. The germline gives CDR1 SGHDN, CDR2 FVKESK. The CDR3 runs 16 residues.

The chain recombines TRBV3-1 (or the pseudogene TRBV3-2) with TRBJ1-1; D is possibly TRBD1 (5 bases). Trimming pared 3 bases from V and 6 bases from J, leaving 20 bases between. The germline V gene encodes CDR1 LGHDT and CDR2 YNNKEL (reference sequence). The CDR3 totals 16 residues. The DNA of the CDR3 is TGTGCCAGCAGCCAGGGTATCACAACAGGTTACGCTGAAGCTTTCTTT. It is translated as CASSQGITTGYAEAFF.

This clone showed up just once. This chain links TRBV7-9 with TRBJ1-1; TRBD1 is a possible D gene (5 bases). V dropped 5 bases and J dropped 5 bases, with 12 bases sitting between them. Germline V gives CDR1 SEHNR, CDR2 FQNEAQ (reference sequence). The CDR3 length is 13 residues. The CDR3 DNA sequence: TGTGCCAGCAGCCCCTCCCCAGGGACTGAAGCTTTCTTT. This encodes CASSPSPGTEAFF.

As DNA, the CDR3 is TGTGCCACCTCGGCGAGAGGGGTCGAAAAACTGTTTTTT. Protein product: CATSARGVEKLFF. This sequence joins TRBV19 and TRBJ1-4; D may be TRBD1 (5 bases). In germline, CDR1 is LNHDA, CDR2 SQIVND (reference sequence). V was clipped by 10 bases and J by 8 bases, with 17 bases between them. The CDR3 runs 13 residues. The variable domain in full, with the rest retrieved from reference TRBV19 and TRBJ1-4, is DGGITQSPKYLFRKEGQNVTLSCEQNLNHDAMYWYRQDPGQGLRLIYYSQIVNDFQKGDIAEGYSVSREKKESFPLTVTSAQKNPTAFYLCATSARGVEKLFFGSGTQLSVL.

The chain has TRBV7-9 and TRBJ2-7, with 8 bases aligning to TRBD2. Losses at the gene ends were 3 bases for V and 7 bases for J; bases not matched to a gene: 14. The CDR3 has 16 residues. The germline CDR1 and CDR2 sequences are SEHNR and FQNEAQ (reference sequence). CDR3 bases: TGTGCCAGCAGCTTGAGCCTAGCGGGTGCGTCGACGGAGCAGTACTTC. Amino acids: CASSLSLAGASTEQYF.

The rearrangement uses TRBV6-5 and TRBJ1-6; possibly TRBD1 for D (5 bases). Trimming shortened V by 8 bases and J by 11 bases, and 19 bases separated the two germline ends. CDR1 and CDR2 from the germline V gene are MNHEY and SVGAGI. The CDR3 length is 14 residues. This CDR3 reads CASGVGSEGAPLHF. The CDR3 DNA sequence: TGTGCCAGCGGGGTGGGCAGTGAAGGGGCACCCCTCCACTTT.

The V call is TRBV27, the J call TRBJ1-2; D unclear. Germline CDR1 and CDR2: MNHEY and SMNVEV (reference sequence). Trimming left V 2 bases short and J 4 bases short, with 11 bases between. The CDR3 spans 14 residues. The CDR3 spells CASSLAGDRYGYTF. The DNA for the CDR3 is TGTGCCAGCAGTTTAGCTGGAGATCGCTATGGCTACACCTTC.

The chain recombines TRBV2 with TRBJ2-7, with 9 positions matching TRBD1. This CDR3 region has 13 residues. Germline V lookup: CDR1 SNHLY, CDR2 FYNNEI. V shed 9 bases, J shed 6 bases, and the junction held 9 bases outside the gene matches. The CDR3 sequence is CARGTGYSSEQYF. The CDR3 DNA sequence: TGTGCCAGGGGGACAGGGTACTCTAGCGAGCAGTACTTC.

The CDR3 sequence: CASSRSGGTQETQYF. The CDR3 nucleotides read TGTGCCAGCAGCCGTAGCGGGGGGACCCAAGAGACCCAGTACTTC. J is TRBJ2-5 and V is TRBV6-5, with 10 bases identical to TRBD2. The germline CDR1 and CDR2 sequences are MNHEY and SVGAGI. The V gene end was trimmed by 6 bases and the J gene end by 1 base; junction bases not matched to a gene: 5. CDR3 length: 15 amino acids.

The V call is TRBV12-5, the J call TRBJ1-2, with TRBD1 matching 9 bases. Per the germline V gene, CDR1 is LGHNT and CDR2 is FRNRAP. CDR3 length: 16 amino acids. The V and J ends lost 0 bases and 8 bases, in that order; junction bases with no gene match: 10. The CDR3 coding sequence is TGTGCTAGTGGTTTGGTTGGGACAGGGTTATCTTACGGCTACACCTTC. It is translated as CASGLVGTGLSYGYTF.

The chain uses TRBV5-4 and TRBJ2-1; the D is unclear. The CDR3 is 12 residues long. V was clipped by 4 bases and J by 1 base, with 3 bases between them. CDR1 and CDR2 from the germline V gene are SGHNT and YYREEE (reference sequence). As DNA, the CDR3 is TGTGCCAGCAGCCATTCCTACAATGAGCAGTTCTTC. The encoded protein is CASSHSYNEQFF.

This chain uses TRBV2 with TRBJ1-2, with 7 bases that match TRBD1. This CDR3 spans 17 amino acids. The germline V gene encodes CDR1 SNHLY and CDR2 FYNNEI. With V trimmed by 6 bases and J by 4 bases, 17 bases remained unmatched. CDR3 region: CASSQWGGGYRGYGYTF. In nucleotides, the CDR3 is TGTGCCAGCAGCCAGTGGGGTGGGGGATACAGGGGCTATGGCTACACCTTC. Filled out from reference TRBV2 and TRBJ1-2, the complete variable domain reads EPEVTQTPSHQVTQMGQEVILRCVPISNHLYFYWYRQILGQKVEFLVSFYNNEISEKSEIFDDQFSVERPDGSNFTLKIRSTKLEDSAMYFCASSQWGGGYRGYGYTFGSGTRLTVV.

The chain links TRBV6-5 to TRBJ1-5, with 8 bases identical to TRBD1. The CDR3 is 13 amino acids. V gave up 6 bases and J gave up 4 bases; unmatched junction bases: 2. Germline CDR1 MNHEY, CDR2 SVGAGI. CDR3 DNA: TGTGCCAGCAGAAGGACAGGGAATCAGCCCCAGCATTTT. This codes for CASRRTGNQPQHF.

This clone was seen once. The chain employs TRBV7-9 and TRBJ1-1, with D hard to call. The CDR3 has 14 amino acids. CDR1 SEHNR and CDR2 FQNEAQ come from the germline V gene (reference sequence). The V end lost 5 bases, the J end lost 0 bases, and 10 bases lay between the germline ends. CDR3 nucleotide sequence: TGTGCCAGCAGCCCTCGGGAACTGAACACTGAAGCTTTCTTT. It encodes CASSPRELNTEAFF.

A single count supports this clone. Other DNA sequences in the same sample also yield this CDR3. The gene calls are TRBV12-3 or TRBV12-4 and TRBJ2-3, with D hard to call. The CDR3 runs 11 residues. Trimming shortened V by 7 bases and J by 6 bases, and 8 bases separated the two germline ends. This CDR3 is CASTLGDTQYF. As DNA, the CDR3 is TGTGCCAGCACCCTGGGTGATACGCAGTATTTT.

This chain links TRBV5-1 with TRBJ1-4, with D perhaps TRBD1 (5 bases). The CDR3 length is 14 residues. The V and J ends lost 1 base and 4 bases respectively, with 8 bases between them. Germline V gene lookup returns CDR1 SGHRS and CDR2 YFSETQ. CDR3 region: CASSLSGFNEKLFF. In DNA, the CDR3 is TGCGCCAGCAGCTTGTCAGGGTTTAATGAAAAACTGTTTTTT.

This chain connects TRBV5-4 to TRBJ2-3; either TRBD1 or TRBD2 may fit D (5 bases each). Germline V CDR1 and CDR2: SGHNT, YYREEE (reference sequence). V was cut by 0 bases and J by 0 bases, with 8 bases left in between. This CDR3 spans 15 amino acids. The CDR3 loop is CASSLAGTSTDTQYF. The CDR3 DNA sequence: TGTGCCAGCAGCTTGGCCGGGACCAGCACAGATACGCAGTATTTT.

This chain connects TRBV13 to TRBJ2-7; 8 positions agree with TRBD2. Germline V gene sequence: CDR1 PRHDT, CDR2 FYEKMQ (reference sequence). J gave up 3 bases and V 2 bases, and 6 bases lay outside the gene matches. There are 15 residues in the CDR3. CDR3 protein: CASSLSGLAGYEQYF. The DNA for the CDR3 is TGTGCCAGCAGCTTATCTGGACTAGCTGGCTACGAGCAGTACTTC.

The CDR3 loop is CASSFKGVETQYF. DNA for the CDR3: TGCGCCAGCAGCTTTAAGGGGGTGGAGACCCAGTACTTC. This chain uses TRBV5-1 with TRBJ2-5; D is possibly TRBD1 (6 bases). Trimming pared 2 bases from V and 5 bases from J, leaving 10 bases between. The germline gives CDR1 SGHRS, CDR2 YFSETQ. This CDR3 has 13 residues.

The chain recombines TRBV29-1 with TRBJ1-2; D gene unclear. The length of the CDR3 is 12 residues. V dropped 2 bases and J dropped 8 bases, with 12 bases sitting between them. Germline V CDR1 and CDR2: SQVTM, ANQGSEA. The CDR3 loop reads CSVEIPTLGYTF. The CDR3 bases are TGCAGCGTTGAAATCCCTACCCTCGGCTACACCTTC.

This clone was seen more than once but under ten times. The CDR3 ends on some other residue instead of the conserved phenylalanine or tryptophan, so this is likely a read error. It is unclear where the CDR3 begins or ends on the DNA, so no DNA is shown, and the CDR3 is as TCRdb lists it. This sequence joins TRBV7-3 and TRBJ1-2; TRBD1 is the table's D call, not checked against the DNA. Germline V CDR1 and CDR2: SGHTA, FQGTGA. The CDR3 is 13 residues long, ends included. CDR3 in amino acids: CASSLIQGAQPLV.

The chain employs TRBV12-3 or TRBV12-4 and TRBJ1-1, with D possibly TRBD1 on 5 matching bases. Trimming shortened V by 3 bases and J by 3 bases, and 8 bases separated the two germline ends. The CDR3 has 13 residues. CDR3 DNA: TGTGCCAGCAGTTTCGGAGGGGACACTGAAGCTTTCTTT. This sequence encodes CASSFGGDTEAFF.

The rearrangement uses TRBV18 and TRBJ2-3; D could derive from TRBD1 or TRBD2 (5 bases each). Trimming removed 0 bases from V and 2 bases from J, with 9 bases in between. The CDR3 is 15 amino acids. CDR1 KGHSH and CDR2 LQKENI come from the germline V gene. CDR3 in amino acids: CASSPPRGATDTQYF. For the CDR3, the DNA is TGTGCCAGCTCACCACCAAGAGGGGCCACAGATACGCAGTATTTT.

This clone has only one observation. The V gene is TRBV2, the J gene TRBJ1-1; weak D call: TRBD1 (6 bases). V was shortened by 3 bases and J by 8 bases, with 13 bases between the two germline ends. Germline V gene sequence: CDR1 SNHLY, CDR2 FYNNEI. The CDR3 is 13 amino acids. The CDR3 reads CASSEAGVTEAFF. DNA of the CDR3: TGTGCCAGCAGTGAGGCAGGGGTAACCGAAGCTTTCTTT.

The chain joins TRBV12-2 to TRBJ2-3; the table calls TRBD2, which could not be checked here. TRBV12-2 is classified as a pseudogene. The CDR3 is 18 residues long. For the CDR3, the DNA is TGTGCAAGTCGCTTAGCGGGGGGACCCGGAGTCCACACAGATACGCAGTATTTT. Translated, it gives CASRLAGGPGVHTDTQYF.